Reported below is one T cell receptor (beta chain). Its antigen is undetermined. Per the germline V gene, CDR1 is GTSNPN and CDR2 is SVGIG (reference sequence). J gave up 4 bases and V 3 bases, and 3 bases lay outside the gene matches. This CDR3 has 15 residues. 60 Vbeta and 13 Jbeta primers were used in PCR. Libraries were prepared by immunoSEQ multiplex PCR; TCRdb keeps only in-frame clonotypes and omits some of them. The sample table sets out about 110,000 clones. These data are taken from a study of cytomegalovirus exposure and HLA in healthy donors. General observations from the study: Most of the TCR beta V segments (in an earlier analysis) were productive either about 87% or about 30% of the time. Later analysis associated a missense DCLRE1C variant with TCR beta V- and J-gene trimming.

Each of the donors was a healthy bone marrow donor. The TCR sequence derives from a man aged 45-65 years in good health and CMV-seronegative. Sample: PBMCs. V usage is TRBV30 and J usage is TRBJ2-3, with 14 bases that match TRBD2. The CDR3 bases are TGTGCCTGGAGCCCGGGACTAGCGGGAGCAGATACGCAGTATTTT. Encoded protein: CAWSPGLAGADTQYF.